At least ten counts were recorded for the clone carrying this T cell receptor beta chain. Its antigen is unidentified. This sample is drawn from a study of Graves' ophthalmopathy and Graves' hyperthyroidism. Whole-study context: Peripheral blood samples were taken at initial diagnosis, before any treatment. General study results and limits: The authors also found most expanded thyroid clonotypes above 0.001 frequency in blood.

CDR1 is SQVTM, CDR2 ANQGSEA, per germline. Unmatched junction bases numbered 10, after V lost 6 bases and J lost 8 bases. CDR3 size: 13 residues. Transcripts of RNA were the source for amplifying TCR beta CDR3 regions. In the first round, RT-PCR was carried out with HTBI primers, and a multiplex PCR formed the second round. TCRdb processed the multiplex PCR reads anew with MiXCR; each CDR3 protein has one entry. Altogether about 220,000 distinct CDR3 sequences are present, 20% to 25% being singletons, with the ten largest covering 35% to 55%. The sequenced material came from peripheral blood. This sequence originates from a woman between 50 and 59 years old with Graves' ophthalmopathy. The chain carries TRBV29-1 and TRBJ1-1, with 9 bases matching TRBD1. The CDR3 DNA reads TGCAGCGTGGGGACAGGGATGGGGGTGGAAGCTTTCTTT. Protein product: CSVGTGMGVEAFF.